This TCR beta chain was found in a study of T cell responses to AZD1222 COVID-19 vaccine. V was clipped by 5 bases and J by 9 bases; unmatched bases: 10. Germline assignment: CDR1 SGHAT and CDR2 FQNNGV. This CDR3 has 13 amino acids. Here immunoSEQ multiplex PCR was the method, and the copy in TCRdb shows in-frame clones only, minus some. The sample has 100,000 or so clones, approximately 91% seen once. With regard to this clone: As yet, its antigen is unknown.

Whole-study findings and limits: Among the donors, most were white British and more were female, and clonal diversity was possibly underestimated. Repertoire sampling was restricted to post-peak T cell response timepoints. Reportedly, nearly half of unique spike TCRs recognized epitopes outside B.1.351/B.1.1.7 mutations.

The sample was peripheral blood, taken on day 0 of AZD1222 vaccination. The origin of this receptor is an adult in good health. V gene TRBV11-2 combines with J gene TRBJ2-7, with 7 bases fitting TRBD1. CDR3 bases: TGTGCCAGCAGCCCGGACAGGAGAGGGGGGCAGTACTTC. This sequence encodes CASSPDRRGGQYF. Together with reference TRBV11-2 and TRBJ2-7, the CDR3 gives the full variable domain: EAGVAQSPRYKIIEKRQSVAFWCNPISGHATLYWYQQILGQGPKLLIQFQNNGVVDDSQLPKDRFSAERLKGVDSTLKIQPAKLEDSAVYLCASSPDRRGGQYFGPGTRLTVT.